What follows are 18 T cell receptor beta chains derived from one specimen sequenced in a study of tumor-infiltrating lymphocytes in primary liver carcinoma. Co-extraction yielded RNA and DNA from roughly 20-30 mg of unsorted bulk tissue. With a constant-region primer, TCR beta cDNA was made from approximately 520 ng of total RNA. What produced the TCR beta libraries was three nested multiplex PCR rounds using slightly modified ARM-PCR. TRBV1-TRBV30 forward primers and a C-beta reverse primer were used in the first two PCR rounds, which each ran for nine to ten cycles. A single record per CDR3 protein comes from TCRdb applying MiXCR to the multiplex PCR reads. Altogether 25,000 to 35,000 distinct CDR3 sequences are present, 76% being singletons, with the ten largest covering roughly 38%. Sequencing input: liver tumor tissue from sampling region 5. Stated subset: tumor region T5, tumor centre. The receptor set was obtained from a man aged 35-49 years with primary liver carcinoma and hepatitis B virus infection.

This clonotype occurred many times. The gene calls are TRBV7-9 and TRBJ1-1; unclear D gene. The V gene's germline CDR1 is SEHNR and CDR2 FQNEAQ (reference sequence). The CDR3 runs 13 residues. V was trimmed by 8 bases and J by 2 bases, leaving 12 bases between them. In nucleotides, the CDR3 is TGTGCCAGCCAGAGTTCTTTCAACACTGAAGCTTTCTTT. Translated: CASQSSFNTEAFF. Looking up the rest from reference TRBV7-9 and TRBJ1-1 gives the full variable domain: DTGVSQNPRHKITKRGQNVTFRCDPISEHNRLYWYRQTLGQGPEFLTYFQNEAQLEKSRLLSDRFSAERPKGSFSTLEIQRTEQGDSAMYLCASQSSFNTEAFFGQGTRLTVV.

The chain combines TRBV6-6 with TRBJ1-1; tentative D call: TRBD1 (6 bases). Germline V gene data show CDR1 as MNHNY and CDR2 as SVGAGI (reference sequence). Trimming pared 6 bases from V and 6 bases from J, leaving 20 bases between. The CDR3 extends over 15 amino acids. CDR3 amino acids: CASRTGTYSNPEAFF. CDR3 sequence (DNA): TGTGCCAGCAGAACTGGGACATATAGTAACCCTGAAGCTTTCTTT.

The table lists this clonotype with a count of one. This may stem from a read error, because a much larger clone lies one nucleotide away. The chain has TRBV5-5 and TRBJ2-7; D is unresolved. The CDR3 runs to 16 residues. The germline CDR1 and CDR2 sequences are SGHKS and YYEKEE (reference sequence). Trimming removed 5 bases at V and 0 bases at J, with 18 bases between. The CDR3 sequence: CASSYSPRMDSYEQYF. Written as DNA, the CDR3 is TGTGCCAGCAGTTACTCCCCCCGCATGGACTCCTACGAGCAGTACTTC.

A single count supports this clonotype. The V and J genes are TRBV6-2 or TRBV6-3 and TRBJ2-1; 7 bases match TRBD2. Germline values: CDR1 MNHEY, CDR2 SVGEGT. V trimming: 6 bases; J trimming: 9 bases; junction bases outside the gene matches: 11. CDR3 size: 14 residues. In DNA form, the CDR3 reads TGTGCCAGCAGGGCTAGCGGTCGGCGGGGTGAGCAGTTCTTC. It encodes CASRASGRRGEQFF.

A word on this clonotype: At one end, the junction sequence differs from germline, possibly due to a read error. CDR3 nucleotides: TGTGCTAGAAGCTTAGAGATGGCACCAAAACCCTATGAGCAGTACTTC. Translated, it gives CARSLEMAPKPYEQYF. The V and J genes are TRBV11-2 and TRBJ2-7, with D hard to call. The V gene's germline CDR1 is SGHAT and CDR2 FQNNGV. CDR3 size: 16 residues.

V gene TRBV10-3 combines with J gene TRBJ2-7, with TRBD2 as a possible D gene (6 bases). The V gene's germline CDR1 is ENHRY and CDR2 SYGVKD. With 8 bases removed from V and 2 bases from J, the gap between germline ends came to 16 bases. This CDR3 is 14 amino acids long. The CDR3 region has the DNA TGTGCCATCGGTCCCAGCTCGGGGGCCTACGAGCAGTACTTC. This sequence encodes CAIGPSSGAYEQYF.

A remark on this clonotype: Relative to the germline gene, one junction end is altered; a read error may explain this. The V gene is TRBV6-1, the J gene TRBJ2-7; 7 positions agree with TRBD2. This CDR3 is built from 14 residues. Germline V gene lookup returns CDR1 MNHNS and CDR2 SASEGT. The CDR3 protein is CACSAGLAGYEQYF. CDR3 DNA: TGTGCCTGCAGTGCAGGATTAGCGGGCTACGAGCAGTACTTC.

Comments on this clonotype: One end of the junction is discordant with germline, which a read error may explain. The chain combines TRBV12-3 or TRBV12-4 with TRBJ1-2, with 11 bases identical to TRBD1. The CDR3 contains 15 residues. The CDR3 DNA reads TGTGCCAGCGGCCTCGGACAGGGGGCAAACTACGGCTACACTTTC. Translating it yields CASGLGQGANYGYTF.

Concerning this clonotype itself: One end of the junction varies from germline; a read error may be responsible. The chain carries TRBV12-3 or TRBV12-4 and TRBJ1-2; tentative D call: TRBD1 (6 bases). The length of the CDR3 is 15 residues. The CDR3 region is CASSLGQWANYGYTF. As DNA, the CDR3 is TGTGCCAGTAGCCTAGGACAGTGGGCAAACTATGGCTACACTTTC.

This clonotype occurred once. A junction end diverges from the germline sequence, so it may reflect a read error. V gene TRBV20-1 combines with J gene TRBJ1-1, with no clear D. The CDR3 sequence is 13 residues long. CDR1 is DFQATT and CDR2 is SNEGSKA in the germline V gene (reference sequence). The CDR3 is CSARGQWNTEAFF. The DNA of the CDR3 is TGCAGTGCCAGAGGGCAGTGGAACACTGAAGCTTTCTTT.

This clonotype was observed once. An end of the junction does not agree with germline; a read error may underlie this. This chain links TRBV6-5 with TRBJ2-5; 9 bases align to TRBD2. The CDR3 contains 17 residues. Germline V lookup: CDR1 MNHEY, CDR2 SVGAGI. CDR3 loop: CASCWSLVAGDGETRYF. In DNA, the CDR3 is TGTGCCAGCTGTTGGTCCTTGGTAGCGGGAGACGGAGAGACCCGGTACTTC.

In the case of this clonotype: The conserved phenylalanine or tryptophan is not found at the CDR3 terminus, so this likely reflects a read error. As DNA, the CDR3 is TGCAGCGTTGAAGATAGTTTCTACGGGGAGCTGTTTTCA. Protein: CSVEDSFYGELFS. The rearrangement joins TRBV29-1 to TRBJ2-2; D gene ambiguous. Trimming left V 0 bases short and J 7 bases short, with 9 bases between. This CDR3 has 13 amino acids. The germline gives CDR1 SQVTM, CDR2 ANQGSEA.

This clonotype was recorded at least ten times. The CDR3: CASSAGTGLYGYTF. CDR3 sequence (DNA): TGTGCCAGCAGTGCCGGGACTGGCCTTTATGGCTACACCTTC. The chain links TRBV25-1 to TRBJ1-2; D possibly corresponds to TRBD1 (5 bases). The germline gives CDR1 MGHDK, CDR2 SYGVNS. Trimming removed 4 bases at V and 5 bases at J, with 14 bases between. CDR3 length equals 14 residues.

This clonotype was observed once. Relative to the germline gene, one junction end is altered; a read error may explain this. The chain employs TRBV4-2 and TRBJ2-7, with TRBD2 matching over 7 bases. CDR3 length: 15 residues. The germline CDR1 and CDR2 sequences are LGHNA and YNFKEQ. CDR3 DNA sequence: TGTGCCAGCAGCCCATTAGCGGGTGATCAATACGAACAGTACTTC. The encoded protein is CASSPLAGDQYEQYF.

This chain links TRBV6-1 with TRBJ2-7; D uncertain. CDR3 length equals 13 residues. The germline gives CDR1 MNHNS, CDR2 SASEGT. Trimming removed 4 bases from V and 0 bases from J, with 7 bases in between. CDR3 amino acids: CASSVGRSYEQYF. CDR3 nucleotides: TGTGCCAGCAGTGTTGGGCGCTCCTACGAGCAGTACTTC.

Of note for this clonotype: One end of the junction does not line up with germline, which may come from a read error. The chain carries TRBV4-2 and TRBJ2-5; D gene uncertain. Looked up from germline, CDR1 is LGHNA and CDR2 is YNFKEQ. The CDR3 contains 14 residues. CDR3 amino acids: CASSLRRVQDTQYF. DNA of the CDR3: TGTGCCAGCAGCCTCAGAAGGGTCCAAGATACCCAGTATTTC.

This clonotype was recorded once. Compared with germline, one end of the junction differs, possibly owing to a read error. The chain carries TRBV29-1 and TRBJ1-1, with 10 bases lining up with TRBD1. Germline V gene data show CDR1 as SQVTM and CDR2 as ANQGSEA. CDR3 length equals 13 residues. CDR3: CSVWDRGRIEPLF. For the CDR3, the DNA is TGCAGCGTTTGGGACAGGGGCCGAATTGAACCTCTCTTT.

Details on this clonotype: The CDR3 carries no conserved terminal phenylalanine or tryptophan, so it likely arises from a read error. Here the CDR3 reads CAGSLLGGRGREQYC. CDR3 DNA sequence: TGTGCCGGCAGTTTACTAGGGGGCCGAGGTAGAGAGCAGTACTGC. The chain employs TRBV12-3 or TRBV12-4 and TRBJ2-7, with 7 bases identical to TRBD1. This CDR3 spans 15 amino acids.